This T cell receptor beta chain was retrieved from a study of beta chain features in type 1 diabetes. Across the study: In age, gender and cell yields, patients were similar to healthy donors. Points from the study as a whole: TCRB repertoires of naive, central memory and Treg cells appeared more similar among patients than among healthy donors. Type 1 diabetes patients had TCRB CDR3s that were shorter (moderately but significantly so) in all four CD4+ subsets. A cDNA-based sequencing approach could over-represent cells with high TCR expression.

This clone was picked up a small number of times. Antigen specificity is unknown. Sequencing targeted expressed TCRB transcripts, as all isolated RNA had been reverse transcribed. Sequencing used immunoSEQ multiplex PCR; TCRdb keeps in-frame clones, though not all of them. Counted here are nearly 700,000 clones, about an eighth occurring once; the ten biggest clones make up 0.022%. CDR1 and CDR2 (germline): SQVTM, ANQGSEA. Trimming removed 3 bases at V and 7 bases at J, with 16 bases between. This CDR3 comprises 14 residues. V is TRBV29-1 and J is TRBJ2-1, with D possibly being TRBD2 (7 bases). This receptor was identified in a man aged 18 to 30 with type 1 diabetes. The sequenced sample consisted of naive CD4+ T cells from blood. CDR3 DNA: TGCAGCGTTGACTCACGGGGGGCGCGGAATGAGCAGTTCTTC. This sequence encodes CSVDSRGARNEQFF.